This T cell receptor beta chain was sequenced in a study of cytomegalovirus exposure and HLA in healthy donors. Whole-study results and caveats: Among CMV-associated TCR beta chains, most appeared HLA-restricted in a later analysis. Follow-up analysis later connected one missense variant in DCLRE1C with trimming of TCR beta V- and J-genes.

Trimming pared 8 bases from V and 7 bases from J, leaving 21 bases between. The CDR3 is made up of 15 amino acids. A remark on this clone: No antigen is known for it.

Likely unrecorded immune exposures existed in these nominally healthy donors. Use of 60 Vbeta and 13 Jbeta primers characterized the PCR. TCRdb's copy holds only in-frame clones and misses some; the assay was immunoSEQ multiplex PCR. This sample has about 190,000 clones, with 65% to 85% found just once. This clonotype was obtained from a woman in her late teens or twenties in good health and CMV-seronegative. V gene TRBV23-1 combines with J gene TRBJ1-5; D is ambiguous. Being an ORF, TRBV23-1 has a function that is uncertain. Sequenced: PBMCs. The CDR3 protein is CASGSQYRLGQPQHF. The CDR3 DNA sequence: TGCGCCAGCGGCTCTCAGTACCGACTCGGCCAGCCCCAGCATTTT.